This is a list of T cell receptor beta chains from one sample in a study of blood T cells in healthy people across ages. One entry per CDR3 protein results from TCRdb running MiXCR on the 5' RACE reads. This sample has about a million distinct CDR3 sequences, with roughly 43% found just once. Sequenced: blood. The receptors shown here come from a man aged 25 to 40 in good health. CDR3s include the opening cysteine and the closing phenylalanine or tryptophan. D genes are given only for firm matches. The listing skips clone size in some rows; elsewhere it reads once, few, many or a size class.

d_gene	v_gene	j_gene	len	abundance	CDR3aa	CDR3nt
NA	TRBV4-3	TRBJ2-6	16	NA	CASSQARLQGANVLTF	TGCGCCAGCAGCCAAGCCCGGCTTCAGGGGGCCAACGTCCTGACTTTC
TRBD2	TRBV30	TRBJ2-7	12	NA	CAWGRVSNEQYF	TGTGCCTGGGGGAGGGTTTCTAACGAGCAGTACTTC
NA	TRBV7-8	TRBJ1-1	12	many	CASSVRDFEAFF	TGTGCCAGCAGCGTCCGGGATTTTGAAGCTTTCTTT
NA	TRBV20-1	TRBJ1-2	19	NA	CSARAGTLYNPPANYGYTF	TGCAGTGCTAGAGCCGGGACTCTTTATAACCCCCCAGCTAACTATGGCTACACCTTC
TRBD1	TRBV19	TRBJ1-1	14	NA	CASKDRDPYTEAFF	TGTGCCAGTAAGGACAGGGACCCTTACACTGAAGCTTTCTTT
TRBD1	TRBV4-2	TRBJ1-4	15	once	CASRRQGSTNEKLFF	TGTGCCAGCAGGAGACAGGGCTCAACTAATGAAAAACTGTTTTTT
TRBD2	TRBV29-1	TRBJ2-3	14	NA	CSVEGRGGPDTQYF	TGCAGCGTTGAAGGACGGGGGGGCCCAGATACGCAGTATTTT
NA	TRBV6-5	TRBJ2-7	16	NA	CASSYLGNEGPYEQYF	TGTGCCAGCAGTTATTTAGGGAACGAAGGCCCCTACGAGCAGTACTTC
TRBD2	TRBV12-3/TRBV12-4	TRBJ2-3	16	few	CASTLYGTSYSDTQYF	TGTGCCAGCACCCTCTATGGGACTAGTTATTCGGATACGCAGTATTTT
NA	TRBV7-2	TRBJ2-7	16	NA	CASSLAKGGGSYEQYF	TGTGCCAGCAGCTTAGCGAAAGGTGGGGGCTCCTACGAGCAGTACTTC
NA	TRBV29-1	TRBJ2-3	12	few	CSANRYTDTQYF	TGCAGCGCTAACAGATACACAGATACGCAGTATTTT
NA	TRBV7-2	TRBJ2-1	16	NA	CAGSSRVGSTYNEQFF	TGTGCCGGCAGCTCAAGGGTGGGAAGCACCTACAATGAGCAGTTCTTC
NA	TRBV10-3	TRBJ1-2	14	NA	CAISKETWTYGYTF	TGTGCCATCAGCAAAGAGACATGGACCTATGGCTACACCTTC
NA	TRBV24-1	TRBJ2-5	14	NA	CATSDSADQETQYF	TGTGCCACCAGTGATTCGGCAGACCAAGAGACCCAGTACTTC
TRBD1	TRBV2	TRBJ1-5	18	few	CASSVRGGGLYSNQPQHF	TGTGCCAGCAGCGTCAGGGGGGGTGGACTTTATAGCAATCAGCCCCAGCATTTT
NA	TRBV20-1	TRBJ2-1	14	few	CSAYHDGPLNEQFF	TGCAGTGCTTACCATGACGGCCCCCTCAATGAGCAGTTCTTC
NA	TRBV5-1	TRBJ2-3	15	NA	CASSFRGENTDTQYF	TGCGCCAGCAGCTTCAGGGGGGAGAACACAGATACGCAGTATTTT
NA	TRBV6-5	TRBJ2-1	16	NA	CASSWETVAGYNEQFF	TGTGCCAGCAGTTGGGAGACAGTGGCCGGCTACAATGAGCAGTTCTTC
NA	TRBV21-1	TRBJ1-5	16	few	CASSKEGDCLNQPQHF	TGTGCCAGCAGCAAAGAGGGGGACTGCCTCAATCAGCCCCAGCATTTT
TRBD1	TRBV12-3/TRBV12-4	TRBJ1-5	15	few	CASRPTGGLDQPQHF	TGTGCCAGCAGACCGACAGGGGGCCTAGATCAGCCCCAGCATTTT
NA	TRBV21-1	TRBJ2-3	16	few	CASSKRGWQPLDTQYF	TGTGCCAGCAGCAAAAGAGGATGGCAGCCCCTGGATACGCAGTATTTT
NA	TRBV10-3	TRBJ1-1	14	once	CAISGGESGTEAFF	TGTGCCATCAGTGGGGGGGAATCGGGCACTGAAGCTTTCTTT
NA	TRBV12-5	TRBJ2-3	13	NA	CASGTFDGDTQYF	TGTGCTAGTGGTACCTTCGACGGGGATACGCAGTATTTT